Following are 19 T cell receptor beta chains from one sample sequenced in a study of cytomegalovirus exposure and HLA in healthy donors. 13 Jbeta primers and 60 Vbeta primers were used for the PCR. Clones were read by immunoSEQ multiplex PCR, and TCRdb kept only the in-frame ones, dropping some. Here the sample spans 140,000 to 150,000 clones, almost 80% being singletons. What was sequenced was PBMCs. These receptors were taken from a woman aged 25 to 45 in good health and CMV-seronegative.

The chain employs TRBV4-2 and TRBJ2-6; a possible D gene is TRBD1 (6 bases). Trimming took off 3 bases at V and 11 bases at J, with 23 bases between the two ends. This CDR3 has 17 amino acids. Germline-derived CDR1 and CDR2 are LGHNA and YNFKEQ. CDR3 sequence (DNA): TGTGCCAGCAGCCACAAGGGCCCTACAGGGATAAAGGACGTCCTGACTTTC. It translates to CASSHKGPTGIKDVLTF.

V is TRBV4-3 and J is TRBJ1-1; D is unresolved. The germline V and J ends were trimmed by 1 base and 1 base, with 13 bases remaining between them. CDR1 LGHNA and CDR2 YSLEER come from the germline V gene. The CDR3 consists of 16 residues. The CDR3 here is CASSQGLVGGNTEAFF. The CDR3 DNA is TGCGCCAGCAGCCAAGGGCTTGTGGGAGGGAACACTGAAGCTTTCTTT.

The J gene is TRBJ1-1, the V gene TRBV7-8; D is perhaps TRBD1 (5 bases). CDR1 SGHVS and CDR2 FQNEAQ come from the germline V gene. Trimming stripped 5 bases from V and 4 bases from J, with 20 bases between. The CDR3 extends over 16 amino acids. For the CDR3, the DNA is TGTGCCAGCAGCCCACAGTTACAGGCGGTTGGCACTGAAGCTTTCTTT. It is translated as CASSPQLQAVGTEAFF.

This clone was detected a few times. This rearrangement joins TRBV7-8 to TRBJ2-5; D call uncertain. V was trimmed by 4 bases and J by 5 bases, leaving 8 bases between them. The CDR3 contains 12 residues. Per the germline V gene, CDR1 is SGHVS and CDR2 is FQNEAQ. The CDR3 loop is CASSSGGETQYF. The CDR3 DNA reads as TGTGCCAGCAGCTCCGGCGGCGAGACCCAGTACTTC.

The chain employs TRBV27 and TRBJ2-3, with a tentative D call TRBD2 (6 bases). Between the trimmed V and J ends, which lost 8 bases and 1 base, there was a span of 7 bases. This CDR3 comprises 12 residues. CDR1 is MNHEY and CDR2 is SMNVEV in the germline V gene (reference sequence). The CDR3 coding sequence is TGTGCCAGCGGAGGGGGCACAGATACGCAGTATTTT. It translates to CASGGGTDTQYF.

This clone was recorded a few times. The chain employs TRBV6-1 and TRBJ1-1, with D possibly matching TRBD1 (5 bases). Trimming shortened V by 8 bases and J by 2 bases, and 15 bases separated the two germline ends. CDR3 length equals 14 residues. Germline V lookup: CDR1 MNHNS, CDR2 SASEGT. This CDR3 is CASGAWAFNTEAFF. The CDR3 region has the DNA TGTGCCAGCGGGGCCTGGGCTTTTAACACTGAAGCTTTCTTT.

The chain is built from TRBV5-4 and TRBJ1-6; 7 bases fit TRBD1. CDR3 length equals 15 residues. From germline, CDR1 is SGHNT and CDR2 YYREEE (reference sequence). V lost 3 bases, J lost 0 bases, and 0 bases stayed unmatched. This CDR3 reads CASSWDSSYNSPLHF. CDR3 nucleotide sequence: TGTGCCAGCAGCTGGGACAGCTCCTATAATTCACCCCTCCACTTT.

The rearrangement uses TRBV29-1 and TRBJ1-2, with TRBD1 matching over 7 bases. The CDR3 runs 11 residues. CDR1 is SQVTM and CDR2 is ANQGSEA in the germline V gene. The ends lost 7 bases at V and 6 bases at J; junction bases unmatched: 5. The CDR3 coding sequence is TGCAGCGCCACAGGGGAAAATGGCTACACCTTC. Amino acid sequence: CSATGENGYTF.

The genes are TRBV27 and TRBJ2-5, with TRBD1 matching over 8 bases. Trimming removed 3 bases from V and 5 bases from J; junction bases left unmatched: 5. The CDR3 extends over 14 amino acids. Germline V gene data show CDR1 as MNHEY and CDR2 as SMNVEV (reference sequence). CDR3: CASSLRTGWETQYF. In nucleotides, the CDR3 is TGTGCCAGCAGTTTGAGGACAGGGTGGGAGACCCAGTACTTC.

This clone was detected once. The rearrangement links TRBV5-4 to TRBJ1-2; D is undetermined. The CDR3 runs 14 residues. The germline V and J ends were trimmed by 1 base and 2 bases, with 9 bases remaining between them. CDR1 is SGHNT and CDR2 is YYREEE in the germline V gene (reference sequence). The CDR3 reads CASSLYTVNYGYTF. The CDR3, as DNA: TGTGCCAGCAGCTTGTATACTGTAAACTATGGCTACACCTTC.

This chain joins TRBV15 and TRBJ2-1; D possibly corresponds to TRBD1 (5 bases). In germline, CDR1 is LNHNV, CDR2 YYDKDF (reference sequence). V was clipped by 0 bases and J by 15 bases, with 15 bases between them. The CDR3 covers 13 residues. CDR3 region: CATSRDSGQSPFF. The CDR3 region has the DNA TGTGCCACCAGCAGAGATTCAGGGCAGTCGCCGTTCTTC.

The V and J genes are TRBV5-4 and TRBJ1-4; D is uncertain. V was cut by 3 bases and J by 5 bases, with 11 bases left in between. Germline CDR1 is SGHNT and CDR2 is YYREEE (reference sequence). CDR3 length: 14 amino acids. The CDR3 DNA sequence: TGTGCCAGCAGCTCCCGGGCGGGGAATGAAAAACTGTTTTTT. It yields the protein CASSSRAGNEKLFF.

The rearrangement uses TRBV27 and TRBJ2-3; weak D call: TRBD1 (5 bases). The length of the CDR3 is 13 residues. In germline, CDR1 is MNHEY, CDR2 SMNVEV (reference sequence). The V and J ends lost 4 bases and 8 bases respectively, with 13 bases between them. CDR3 region: CASSSPQGVTQYF. Written as DNA, the CDR3 is TGTGCCAGCAGTTCGCCCCAGGGTGTTACGCAGTATTTT.

V and J are TRBV11-1 and TRBJ2-7, with D possibly being TRBD1 (6 bases). The CDR3 spans 14 residues. V was cut by 5 bases and J by 2 bases, with 13 bases left in between. Germline CDR1 is SGHAT and CDR2 is FQDESV (reference sequence). CDR3 sequence reads: CASSLTGFTYEQYF. Written as DNA, the CDR3 is TGTGCCAGCAGCCTTACAGGGTTCACCTACGAGCAGTACTTC.

This chain connects TRBV18 to TRBJ2-7; D possibly corresponds to TRBD1 (7 bases). V gave up 2 bases and J gave up 2 bases, with 16 bases separating them. CDR1 is KGHSH and CDR2 is LQKENI in the germline V gene. This CDR3 has 16 residues. CDR3 sequence reads: CASSPGGSGGPYEQYF. The DNA for the CDR3 is TGTGCCAGCTCACCAGGGGGGTCAGGGGGGCCCTACGAGCAGTACTTC. The complete variable domain, with remaining parts taken from reference TRBV18 and TRBJ2-7, reads NAGVMQNPRHLVRRRGQEARLRCSPMKGHSHVYWYRQLPEEGLKFMVYLQKENIIDESGMPKERFSAEFPKEGPSILRIQQVVRGDSAAYFCASSPGGSGGPYEQYFGPGTRLTVT.

The chain has TRBV4-2 and TRBJ2-3, with 7 bases matching TRBD2. Germline loops: CDR1 LGHNA, CDR2 YNFKEQ. The V and J ends lost 0 bases and 7 bases, in that order; junction bases with no gene match: 7. This CDR3 comprises 15 residues. For the CDR3, the DNA is TGTGCCAGCAGCCAAGAGCGGGGGAAGATGTATACGCAGTATTTT. Encoded protein: CASSQERGKMYTQYF.

V usage is TRBV7-3 and J usage is TRBJ2-3, with a weak D call TRBD1 (6 bases). V was shortened by 4 bases and J by 1 base, with 12 bases between the two germline ends. Germline loops: CDR1 SGHTA, CDR2 FQGTGA. There are 15 residues in the CDR3. This CDR3 reads CASSSQTGGTDTQYF. The DNA for the CDR3 is TGTGCCAGCAGCTCCCAGACAGGAGGCACAGATACGCAGTATTTT.

This chain connects TRBV5-4 to TRBJ1-2; possible D gene TRBD1, 6 bases. Deletions cut 3 bases from V and 1 base from J, with 16 bases between. From germline, CDR1 is SGHNT and CDR2 YYREEE (reference sequence). This CDR3 spans 16 amino acids. CDR3 loop: CASSSAGQYYNYGYTF. CDR3 DNA sequence: TGTGCCAGCAGCTCGGCCGGACAGTACTATAACTATGGCTACACCTTC.

The rearrangement joins TRBV4-2 to TRBJ2-2; 10 nucleotides match TRBD1. This CDR3 is built from 15 residues. In germline, CDR1 is LGHNA, CDR2 YNFKEQ. With V trimmed by 1 base and J by 6 bases, 2 bases remained unmatched. The CDR3 here is CASSQGQGAAGELFF. The CDR3 nucleotides read TGTGCCAGCAGCCAAGGACAGGGGGCCGCCGGGGAGCTGTTTTTT.